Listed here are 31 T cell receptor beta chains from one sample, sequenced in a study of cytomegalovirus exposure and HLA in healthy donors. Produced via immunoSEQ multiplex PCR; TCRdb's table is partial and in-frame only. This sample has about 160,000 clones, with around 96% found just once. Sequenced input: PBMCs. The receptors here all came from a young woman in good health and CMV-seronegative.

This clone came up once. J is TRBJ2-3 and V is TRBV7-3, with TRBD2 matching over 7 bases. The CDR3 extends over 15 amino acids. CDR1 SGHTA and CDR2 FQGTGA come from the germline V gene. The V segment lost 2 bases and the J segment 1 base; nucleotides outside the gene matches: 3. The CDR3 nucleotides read TGTGCCAGCAGCTTAGGACTAGGGGGCACAGATACGCAGTATTTT. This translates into CASSLGLGGTDTQYF.

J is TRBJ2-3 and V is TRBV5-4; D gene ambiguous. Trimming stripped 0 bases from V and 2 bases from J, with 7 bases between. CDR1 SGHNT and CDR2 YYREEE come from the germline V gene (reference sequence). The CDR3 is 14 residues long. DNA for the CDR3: TGTGCCAGCAGCTTGGAGACTGTCACAGATACGCAGTATTTT. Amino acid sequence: CASSLETVTDTQYF.

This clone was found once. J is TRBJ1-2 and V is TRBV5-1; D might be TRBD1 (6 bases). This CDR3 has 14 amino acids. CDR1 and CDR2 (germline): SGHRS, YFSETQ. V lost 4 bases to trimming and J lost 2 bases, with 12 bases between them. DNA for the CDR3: TGCGCCAGCAGCGCGCCGGACAGCAACTATGGCTACACCTTC. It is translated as CASSAPDSNYGYTF.

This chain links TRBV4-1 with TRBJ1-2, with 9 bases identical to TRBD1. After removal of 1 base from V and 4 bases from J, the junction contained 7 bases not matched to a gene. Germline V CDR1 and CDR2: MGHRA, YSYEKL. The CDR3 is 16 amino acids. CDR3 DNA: TGCGCCAGCAGCCAAGTCCCGGACAGGGGTATCTATGGCTACACCTTC. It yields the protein CASSQVPDRGIYGYTF.

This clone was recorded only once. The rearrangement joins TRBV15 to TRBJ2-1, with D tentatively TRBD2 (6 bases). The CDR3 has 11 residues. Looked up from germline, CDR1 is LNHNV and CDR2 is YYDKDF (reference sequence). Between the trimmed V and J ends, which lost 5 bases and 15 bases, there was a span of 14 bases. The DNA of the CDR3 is TGTGCCACCAGCGGTGGCGGGGAAGGGTTCTTC. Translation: CATSGGGEGFF.

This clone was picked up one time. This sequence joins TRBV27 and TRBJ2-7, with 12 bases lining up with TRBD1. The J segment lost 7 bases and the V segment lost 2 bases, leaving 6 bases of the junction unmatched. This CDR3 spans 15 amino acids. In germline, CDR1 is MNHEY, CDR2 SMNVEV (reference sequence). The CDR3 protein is CASSLGGTGGWEQYF. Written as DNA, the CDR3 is TGTGCCAGCAGTTTAGGTGGGACAGGGGGCTGGGAGCAGTACTTC.

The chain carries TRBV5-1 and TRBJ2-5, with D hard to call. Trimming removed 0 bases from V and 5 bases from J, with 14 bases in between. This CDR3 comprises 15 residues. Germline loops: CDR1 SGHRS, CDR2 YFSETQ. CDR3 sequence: CASSLVVPPQETQYF. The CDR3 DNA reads TGCGCCAGCAGCTTGGTCGTACCTCCGCAGGAGACCCAGTACTTC.

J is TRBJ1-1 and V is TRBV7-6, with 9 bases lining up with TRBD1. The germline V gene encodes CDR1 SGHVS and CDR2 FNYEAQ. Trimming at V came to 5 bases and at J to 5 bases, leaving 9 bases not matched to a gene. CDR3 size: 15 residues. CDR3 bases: TGTGCCAGCAGCGATGAGACAGGGGGAAGGACTGAAGCTTTCTTT. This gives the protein CASSDETGGRTEAFF.

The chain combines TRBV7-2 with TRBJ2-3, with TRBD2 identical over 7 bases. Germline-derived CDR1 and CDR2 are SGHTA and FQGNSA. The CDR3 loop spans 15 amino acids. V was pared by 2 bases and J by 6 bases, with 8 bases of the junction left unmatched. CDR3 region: CASSLNSGVEDTQYF. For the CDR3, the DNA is TGTGCCAGCAGCTTAAACAGCGGGGTAGAGGATACGCAGTATTTT.

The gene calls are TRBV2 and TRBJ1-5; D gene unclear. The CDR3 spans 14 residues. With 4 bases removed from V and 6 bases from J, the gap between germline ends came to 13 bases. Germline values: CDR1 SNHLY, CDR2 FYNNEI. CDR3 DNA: TGTGCCAGCAGTGTGGCGGGGAACTTTCAGCCCCAGCATTTT. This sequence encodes CASSVAGNFQPQHF.

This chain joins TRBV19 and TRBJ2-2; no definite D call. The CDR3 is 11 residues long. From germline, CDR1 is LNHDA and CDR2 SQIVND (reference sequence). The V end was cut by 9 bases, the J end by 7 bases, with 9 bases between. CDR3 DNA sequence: TGTGCCAGCTTATCCGGCGGGGAGCTGTTTTTT. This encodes CASLSGGELFF. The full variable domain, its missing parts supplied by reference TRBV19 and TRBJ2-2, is DGGITQSPKYLFRKEGQNVTLSCEQNLNHDAMYWYRQDPGQGLRLIYYSQIVNDFQKGDIAEGYSVSREKKESFPLTVTSAQKNPTAFYLCASLSGGELFFGEGSRLTVL.

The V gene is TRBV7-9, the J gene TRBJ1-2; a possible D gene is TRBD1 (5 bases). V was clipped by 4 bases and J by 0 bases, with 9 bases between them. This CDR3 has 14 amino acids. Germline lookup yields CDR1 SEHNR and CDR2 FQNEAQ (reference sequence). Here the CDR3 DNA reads TGTGCCAGCAGCTCAGGGCCGACTAACTATGGCTACACCTTC. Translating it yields CASSSGPTNYGYTF. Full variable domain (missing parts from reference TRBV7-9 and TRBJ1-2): DTGVSQNPRHKITKRGQNVTFRCDPISEHNRLYWYRQTLGQGPEFLTYFQNEAQLEKSRLLSDRFSAERPKGSFSTLEIQRTEQGDSAMYLCASSSGPTNYGYTFGSGTRLTVV.

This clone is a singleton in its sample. The CDR3 region has the DNA TGTGCCTGGAATCGACGGACAGGGGGCACTGAAAAACTGTTTTTT. It translates to CAWNRRTGGTEKLFF. The genes are TRBV30 and TRBJ1-4; TRBD1 matches at 11 bases. The CDR3 runs 15 residues. The germline gives CDR1 GTSNPN, CDR2 SVGIG (reference sequence). The junction had 8 bases not matched to a gene; V was cut back by 4 bases and J by 7 bases.

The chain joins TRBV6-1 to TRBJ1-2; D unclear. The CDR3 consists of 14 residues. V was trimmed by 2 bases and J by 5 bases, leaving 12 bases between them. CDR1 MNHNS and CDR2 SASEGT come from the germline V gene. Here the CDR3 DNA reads TGTGCCAGCAGTGAAAGGTCTAGTAGGTATGGCTACACCTTC. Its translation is CASSERSSRYGYTF.

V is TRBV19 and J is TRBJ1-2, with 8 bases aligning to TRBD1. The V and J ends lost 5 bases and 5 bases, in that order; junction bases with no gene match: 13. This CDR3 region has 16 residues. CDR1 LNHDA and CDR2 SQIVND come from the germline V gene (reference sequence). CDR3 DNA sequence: TGTGCCAGTAGTGCCCGCCAGGGGGCCTTGCGGTATGGCTACACCTTC. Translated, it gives CASSARQGALRYGYTF.

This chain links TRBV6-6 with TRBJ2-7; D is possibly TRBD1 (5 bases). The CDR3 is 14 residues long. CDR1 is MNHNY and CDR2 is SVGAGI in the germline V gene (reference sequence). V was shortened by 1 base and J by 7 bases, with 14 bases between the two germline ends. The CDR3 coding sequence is TGTGCCAGCAGTTACTTAGCAGGGTCAGATGAGCAGTACTTC. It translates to CASSYLAGSDEQYF.

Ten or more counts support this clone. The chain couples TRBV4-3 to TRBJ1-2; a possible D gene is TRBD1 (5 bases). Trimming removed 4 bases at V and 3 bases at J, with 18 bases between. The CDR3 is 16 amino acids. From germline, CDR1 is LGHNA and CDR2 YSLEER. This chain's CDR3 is CASSPQPGRADYGYTF. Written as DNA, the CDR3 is TGCGCCAGCAGCCCCCAACCCGGCAGGGCTGACTATGGCTACACCTTC.

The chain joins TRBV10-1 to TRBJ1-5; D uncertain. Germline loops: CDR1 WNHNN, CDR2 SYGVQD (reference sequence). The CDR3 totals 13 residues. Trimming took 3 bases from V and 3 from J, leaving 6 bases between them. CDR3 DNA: TGCGCCAGCAGTGACAGGTACAATCAGCCCCAGCATTTT. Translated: CASSDRYNQPQHF.

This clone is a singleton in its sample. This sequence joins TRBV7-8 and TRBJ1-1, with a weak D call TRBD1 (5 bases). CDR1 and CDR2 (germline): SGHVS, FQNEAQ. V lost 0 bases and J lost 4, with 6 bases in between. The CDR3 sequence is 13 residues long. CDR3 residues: CASSLAGATEAFF. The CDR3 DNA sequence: TGTGCCAGCAGCTTAGCAGGGGCCACTGAAGCTTTCTTT.

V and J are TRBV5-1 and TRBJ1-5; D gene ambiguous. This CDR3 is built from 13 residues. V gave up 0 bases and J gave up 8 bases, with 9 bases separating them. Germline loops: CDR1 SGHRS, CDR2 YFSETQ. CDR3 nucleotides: TGCGCCAGCAGCTTGGGCCAAGGAGAGCCCCAGCATTTT. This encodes CASSLGQGEPQHF.

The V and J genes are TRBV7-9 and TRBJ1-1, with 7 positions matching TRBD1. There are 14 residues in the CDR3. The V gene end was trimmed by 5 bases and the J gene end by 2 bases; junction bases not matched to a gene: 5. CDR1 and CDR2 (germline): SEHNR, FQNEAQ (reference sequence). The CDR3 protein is CASSGGQANTEAFF. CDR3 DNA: TGTGCCAGCAGCGGCGGACAGGCAAACACTGAAGCTTTCTTT.

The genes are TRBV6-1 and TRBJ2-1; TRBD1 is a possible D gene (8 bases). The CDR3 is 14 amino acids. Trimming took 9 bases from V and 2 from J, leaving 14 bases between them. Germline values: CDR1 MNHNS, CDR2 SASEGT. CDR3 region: CASSQGGAYNEQFF. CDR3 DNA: TGTGCCAGTTCACAGGGGGGGGCCTACAATGAGCAGTTCTTC.

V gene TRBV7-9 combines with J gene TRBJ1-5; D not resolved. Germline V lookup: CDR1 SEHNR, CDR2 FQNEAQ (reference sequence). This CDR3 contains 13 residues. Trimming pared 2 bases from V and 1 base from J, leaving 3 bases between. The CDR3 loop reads CASSLSSNQPQHF. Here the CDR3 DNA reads TGTGCCAGCAGCTTATCAAGCAATCAGCCCCAGCATTTT.

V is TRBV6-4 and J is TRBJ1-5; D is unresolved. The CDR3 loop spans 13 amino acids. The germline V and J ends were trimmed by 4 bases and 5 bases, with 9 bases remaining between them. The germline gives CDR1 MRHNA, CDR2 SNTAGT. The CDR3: CASSVGRDQPQHF. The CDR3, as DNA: TGTGCCAGCAGTGTGGGGAGGGATCAGCCCCAGCATTTT.

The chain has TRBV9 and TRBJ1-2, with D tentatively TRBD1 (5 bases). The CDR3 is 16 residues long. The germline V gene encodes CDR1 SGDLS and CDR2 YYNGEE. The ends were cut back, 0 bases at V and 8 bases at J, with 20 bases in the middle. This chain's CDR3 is CASSVGDATVEGGYTF. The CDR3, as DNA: TGTGCCAGCAGCGTAGGGGATGCGACAGTCGAAGGCGGCTACACCTTC. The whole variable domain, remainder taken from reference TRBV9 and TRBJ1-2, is DSGVTQTPKHLITATGQRVTLRCSPRSGDLSVYWYQQSLDQGLQFLIQYYNGEERAKGNILERFSAQQFPDLHSELNLSSLELGDSALYFCASSVGDATVEGGYTFGSGTRLTVV.

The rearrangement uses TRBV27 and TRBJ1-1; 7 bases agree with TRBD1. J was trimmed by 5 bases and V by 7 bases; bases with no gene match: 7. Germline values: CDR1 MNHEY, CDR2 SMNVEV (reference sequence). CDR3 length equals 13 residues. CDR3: CASTDRVGTEAFF. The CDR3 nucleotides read TGTGCCAGCACAGACAGGGTCGGGACTGAAGCTTTCTTT.

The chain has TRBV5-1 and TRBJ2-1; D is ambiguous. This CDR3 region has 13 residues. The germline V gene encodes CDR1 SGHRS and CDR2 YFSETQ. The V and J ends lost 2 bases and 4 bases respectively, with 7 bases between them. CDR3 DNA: TGCGCCAGCAGCTTAACAGATTACAATGAGCAGTTCTTC. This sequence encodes CASSLTDYNEQFF.

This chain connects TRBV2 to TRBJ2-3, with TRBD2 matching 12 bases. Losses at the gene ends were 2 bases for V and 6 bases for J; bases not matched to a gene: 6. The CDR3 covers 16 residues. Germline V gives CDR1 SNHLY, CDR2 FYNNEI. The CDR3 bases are TGTGCCAGCAGTGAATCGCTAGCGGGGGGGGTCGATACGCAGTATTTT. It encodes CASSESLAGGVDTQYF.

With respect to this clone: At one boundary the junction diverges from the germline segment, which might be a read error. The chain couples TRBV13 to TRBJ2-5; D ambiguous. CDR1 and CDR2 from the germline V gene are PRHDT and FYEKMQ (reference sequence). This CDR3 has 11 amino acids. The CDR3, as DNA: TGTGCCAGCAGCTACCAGGAGACCCAGTACTTC. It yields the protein CASSYQETQYF.

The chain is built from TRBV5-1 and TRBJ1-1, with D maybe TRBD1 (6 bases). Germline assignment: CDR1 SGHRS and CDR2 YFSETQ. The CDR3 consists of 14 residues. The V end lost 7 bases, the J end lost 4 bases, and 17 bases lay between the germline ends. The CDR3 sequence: CASWRDQGSTEAFF. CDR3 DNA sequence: TGCGCCAGCTGGAGAGATCAGGGGTCCACTGAAGCTTTCTTT.

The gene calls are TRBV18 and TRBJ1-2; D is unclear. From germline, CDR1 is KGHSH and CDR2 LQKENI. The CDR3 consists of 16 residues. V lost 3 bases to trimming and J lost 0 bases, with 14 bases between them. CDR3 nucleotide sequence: TGTGCCAGCTCACCGATTTCCGGGGAGACTAACTATGGCTACACCTTC. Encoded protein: CASSPISGETNYGYTF.